This TCR beta chain was captured in a study of blood T cell repertoires in COVID-19 (dated by TCRdb to the early 2020s). Background for the entire study: Collaborator samples came from the United States, Italy and Spain and covered acute and convalescent phases of COVID-19. The material from the prospective study consisted of cDNA or gDNA derived from T cells, B-cell-depleted T cells, or PBMCs. The dataset comprised deeply sampled blood TCRbeta repertoires from subjects exposed to, actively infected with, or recovered from COVID-19. A freely available public database, intended as a resource for researchers studying the immune response to SARS-CoV-2, is where the repertoires were released. Samples were obtained from the ongoing ImmuneRACE study (first 160 participants) and from some 1,300 subjects provided by 6 global collaborators. Nearly every sample came with metadata listing a de-identified subject ID, COVID-19 status, age in years and sex. Where HLA class I and class II types were available, the types were taken from metadata supplied by the sample provider, not from assay-based typing.

This clone was seen only a few times. Its target antigen remains unknown. Within one base of it there is no much larger clone, and no base qualities were kept. Participants in the prospective study were aged roughly 18 to 100 years, lived in 20 to 25 United States geographic areas, and enrolled through a virtual design. Cohort assignment in the prospective study relied on participant-reported clinical history from a screening survey and a study questionnaire. Exposed participants had been in contact with someone with a PCR-confirmed or clinician-diagnosed COVID-19 case within 2 weeks of study entry. In the prospective study, mobile phlebotomists collected whole blood, serum and a nasopharyngeal or oropharyngeal swab from each participant. Participants in the prospective study had the option to provide additional blood draws and questionnaires over an approximately 2-month period. Prospective study blood samples were shipped either frozen or at room temperature before DNA extraction.

The investigation overall reported the following: The amount of clinical and demographic metadata varied by source and participant and was provided uncurated.

The immunoSEQ Assay, a bias-controlled multiplex PCR, was used to amplify TCRbeta CDR3 regions from genomic DNA. In the original analysis: Nucleated cell counts per sample were estimated from amplification of reference gene primers within the assay. To quantify the absolute abundance of each unique TCRbeta CDR3 rearrangement, sequence reads were collapsed and filtered. For each sample, productive Simpson clonality was calculated as the square root of Simpson's diversity index across productive rearrangements. The clones in this table, taken by TCRdb from immuneACCESS, are in-frame only. Not every clone is retained; where verified, under half of the shortfall comes from an unresolved V gene, and the cause of the rest is unknown. The V and J calls and clone size are taken from that table; D and trimming were inferred from the DNA. Here the sample has 200,000 to 250,000 clones; roughly 80% occur a single time. Together, the top ten hold more than 4.5% of the sample.

The receptor was isolated from a woman aged 50 to 65 who had been exposed to COVID-19. Sequenced material: PBMCs or T cells enriched from blood (not recorded which).

The CDR3 region reads CSASSGRGAEQYF. The DNA reads as follows: TGCAGTGCTAGTAGTGGGAGGGGCGCGGAGCAGTACTTC. The rearranged chain carries TRBV20-1 and TRBJ2-7; 7 nucleotides in the junction match TRBD2. Inclusive of the bounding cysteine and phenylalanine, the CDR3 is 13 residues long. Only the CDR3 part of the read is kept: 39 bases, read in frame from the first base. From the germline V gene (reference sequence), CDR1 is DFQATT and CDR2 is SNEGSKA. V lost 3 bases and J lost 7 bases, and the count of bases not matched to a germline gene is 9.